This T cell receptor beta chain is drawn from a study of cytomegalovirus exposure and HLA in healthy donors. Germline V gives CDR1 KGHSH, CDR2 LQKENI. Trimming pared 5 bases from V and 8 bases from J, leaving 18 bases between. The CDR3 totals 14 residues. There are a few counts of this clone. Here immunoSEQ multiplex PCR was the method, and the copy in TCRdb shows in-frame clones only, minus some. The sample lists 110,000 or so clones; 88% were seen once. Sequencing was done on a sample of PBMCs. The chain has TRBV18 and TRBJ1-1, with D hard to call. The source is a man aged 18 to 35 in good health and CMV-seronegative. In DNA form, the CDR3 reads TGTGCCAGCTCAATTGCAGGTGATTTTCCCGAAGCTTTCTTT. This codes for CASSIAGDFPEAFF.